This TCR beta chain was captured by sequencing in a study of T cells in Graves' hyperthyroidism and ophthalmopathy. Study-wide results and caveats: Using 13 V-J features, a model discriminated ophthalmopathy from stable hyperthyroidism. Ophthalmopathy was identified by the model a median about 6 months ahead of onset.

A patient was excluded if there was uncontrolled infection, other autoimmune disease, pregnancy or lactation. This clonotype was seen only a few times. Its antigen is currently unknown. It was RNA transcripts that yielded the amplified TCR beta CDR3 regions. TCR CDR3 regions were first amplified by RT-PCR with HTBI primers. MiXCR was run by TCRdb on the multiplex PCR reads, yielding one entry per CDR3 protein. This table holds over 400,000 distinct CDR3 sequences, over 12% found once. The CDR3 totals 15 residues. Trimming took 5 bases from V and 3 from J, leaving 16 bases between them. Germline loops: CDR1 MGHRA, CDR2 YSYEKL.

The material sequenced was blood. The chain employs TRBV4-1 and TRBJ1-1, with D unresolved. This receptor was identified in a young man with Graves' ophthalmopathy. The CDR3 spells CASSFGGGMDTEAFF. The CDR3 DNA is TGCGCCAGCAGCTTCGGAGGTGGGATGGACACTGAAGCTTTCTTT.